This T cell receptor beta chain was observed in a study of blood T cell repertoires in COVID-19. Study at large: Donors in the United States, Italy and Spain gave samples during acute or convalescent COVID-19. In each case, the material was cDNA or gDNA derived from T cells, B-cell-depleted T cells, or PBMCs.

The CDR3 is made up of 13 amino acids. From germline, CDR1 is LGHNA and CDR2 YSLEER. V shed 1 base and J 4 bases; nucleotides not matched to a gene: 0. Profiled with immunoSEQ multiplex PCR; TCRdb holds only in-frame clones, not every one. Of hundreds of thousands of clones in the sample, about nine tenths are singletons; the top ten hold roughly 1.6%. This clone was seen a few times. Source material: peripheral blood. The genes are TRBV4-3 and TRBJ1-2, with 7 bases identical to TRBD1. This receptor was obtained from a woman aged 40 to 50 who had recovered from COVID-19. In DNA, the CDR3 is TGCGCCAGCAGCCAAGGACAGGGCTATGGCTACACCTTC. Translating it yields CASSQGQGYGYTF.